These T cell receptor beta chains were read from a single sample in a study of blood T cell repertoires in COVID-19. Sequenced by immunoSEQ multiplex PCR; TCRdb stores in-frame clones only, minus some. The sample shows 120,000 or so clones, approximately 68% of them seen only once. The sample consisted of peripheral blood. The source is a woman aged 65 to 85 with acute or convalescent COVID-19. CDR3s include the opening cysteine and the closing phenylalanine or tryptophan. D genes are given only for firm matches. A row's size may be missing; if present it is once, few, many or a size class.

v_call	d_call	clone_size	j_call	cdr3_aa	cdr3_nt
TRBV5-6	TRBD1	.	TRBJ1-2	CASSGQDRGIYGYTF	TGTGCCAGCAGCGGCCAGGACAGGGGGATCTATGGCTACACCTTC
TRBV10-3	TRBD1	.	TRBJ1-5	CASANPPTGASEAQPQHF	TGTGCCAGCGCCAACCCCCCCACAGGGGCAAGTGAGGCTCAGCCCCAGCATTTT
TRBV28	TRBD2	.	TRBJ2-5	CASSRLAGGKQETQYF	TGTGCCAGCAGTCGACTAGCGGGAGGGAAACAAGAGACCCAGTACTTC
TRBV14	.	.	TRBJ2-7	CASSLLQGTEQYF	TGTGCCAGCAGCCTTCTACAGGGAACCGAGCAGTACTTC
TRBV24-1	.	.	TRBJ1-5	CATQDMYSNQPQHF	TGTGCCACCCAGGACATGTATAGCAATCAGCCCCAGCATTTT
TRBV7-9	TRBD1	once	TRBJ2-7	CASSKGQGAPYEQYF	TGTGCCAGCAGCAAGGGACAGGGGGCGCCCTACGAGCAGTACTTC
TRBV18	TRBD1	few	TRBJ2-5	CASSPRQGAQETQYF	TGTGCCAGCTCACCACGGCAGGGGGCGCAGGAGACCCAGTACTTC
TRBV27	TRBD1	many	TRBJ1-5	CASSSGGSNQPQHF	TGTGCCAGCAGTTCAGGGGGGAGCAATCAGCCCCAGCATTTT
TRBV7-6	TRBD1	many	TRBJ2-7	CASSLSVWDRHEQYF	TGTGCCAGCAGCTTAAGTGTTTGGGACAGACACGAGCAGTACTTC
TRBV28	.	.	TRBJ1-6	CASRQYRDSPLHF	TGTGCCAGCCGACAGTACAGGGATTCACCCCTCCACTTT
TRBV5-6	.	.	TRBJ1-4	CASSLVSGGAKDEKLFF	TGTGCCAGCAGCTTGGTGTCGGGGGGCGCAAAAGACGAAAAACTGTTTTTT
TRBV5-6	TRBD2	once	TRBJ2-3	CASSLALAVFTDTQYF	TGTGCCAGCAGCTTGGCCCTAGCGGTTTTCACAGATACGCAGTATTTT
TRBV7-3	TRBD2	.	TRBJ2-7	CASSKGVSGNHHEQYF	TGTGCCAGCAGCAAAGGGGTGAGCGGGAATCACCACGAGCAGTACTTC
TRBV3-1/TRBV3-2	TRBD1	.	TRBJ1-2	CASRQPGQGNYGYTF	TGTGCCAGCAGACAACCGGGACAGGGGAACTATGGCTACACCTTC
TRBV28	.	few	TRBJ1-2	CASSQGQNYGYTF	TGTGCCAGCAGCCAGGGGCAGAACTATGGCTACACCTTC
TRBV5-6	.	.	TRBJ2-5	CASSYTSTQETQYF	TGTGCCAGCAGCTACACATCGACACAAGAGACCCAGTACTTC
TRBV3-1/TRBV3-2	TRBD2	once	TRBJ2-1	CASSSGTSGGFYNEQFF	TGTGCCAGCAGTTCCGGGACTAGCGGGGGGTTCTACAATGAGCAGTTCTTC
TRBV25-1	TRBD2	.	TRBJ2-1	CASKRTSGTYNEQFF	TGTGCCAGCAAGAGAACTAGCGGAACCTACAATGAGCAGTTCTTC
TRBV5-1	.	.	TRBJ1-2	CASSLGQYNYGYTF	TGCGCCAGCAGCTTAGGACAGTACAACTATGGCTACACCTTC
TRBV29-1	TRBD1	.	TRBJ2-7	CSVEFVPGQGRVSYEQYF	TGCAGCGTTGAGTTCGTCCCGGGACAGGGGCGAGTTTCCTACGAGCAGTACTTC